One T cell receptor (beta chain) is described in this entry. These data belong to a study of blood T cell repertoires in COVID-19. At the level of the study: Samples taken during acute and convalescent COVID-19 were collected in the United States, Italy and Spain. Sources were T cells, B-cell-depleted T cells, or PBMCs; the material itself was cDNA or gDNA.

V was pared by 8 bases and J by 6 bases, with 13 bases between. Germline lookup yields CDR1 MNHEY and CDR2 SVGAGI. There are 13 residues in the CDR3. Authors' processing steps: It was from reference gene primer amplification that nucleated cell counts were estimated. Produced via immunoSEQ multiplex PCR; TCRdb's table is partial and in-frame only. V, J and clone size reflect that table, while D and trimming were determined from the DNA. Here the sample spans around 80,000 clones, roughly 80% being singletons. The chain uses TRBV6-5 and TRBJ2-2; D is uncertain. The receptor was derived from a woman of 80 years or more with active or convalescent COVID-19. The sequenced material came from peripheral blood. The CDR3: CASLLDAAGELFF. Here the CDR3 DNA reads TGTGCCAGCCTTCTAGACGCGGCCGGGGAGCTGTTTTTT.